The 4 T cell receptor beta chains below were found in one sample sequenced in a study of blood T cell repertoires in COVID-19 (dated by TCRdb to about 2020). The library relied on the immunoSEQ multiplex PCR assay. Here the immuneACCESS table is served through TCRdb, limited to in-frame sequences with V and J called. Missing clones are a known gap in these copies; in checked studies unresolved V genes cover under half, and the rest lacks a known reason. This sample is represented by around 130,000 clones; roughly 87% of them were singletons. Together, the top ten hold 18% of the sample. Sequencing input: PBMCs or T cells enriched from blood (not recorded which). Receptors originate from a man in his thirties or forties who had recovered from COVID-19.

This clone came up once. CDR3 in DNA: TGTGCCTGGAGTGTTCGGACAGGGAGAGATGGCTACACCTTC. Translation: CAWSVRTGRDGYTF. The chain recombines TRBV30 with TRBJ1-2, with TRBD1 matching over 8 bases. CDR1 GTSNPN and CDR2 SVGIG come from the germline V gene (reference sequence). The J segment lost 6 bases and the V segment lost 0 bases, leaving 6 bases of the junction unmatched. The CDR3 is 14 amino acids.

The CDR3 coding sequence is TGTGCCAGCAGTCGACTAGCGGGAGACGGGGAGCTGTTTTTT. Residues: CASSRLAGDGELFF. This chain joins TRBV2 and TRBJ2-2, with 12 nucleotides matching TRBD2. The V segment lost 5 bases and the J segment 7 bases; nucleotides outside the gene matches: 2. This CDR3 comprises 14 residues. The germline V gene encodes CDR1 SNHLY and CDR2 FYNNEI.

The chain couples TRBV21-1 to TRBJ2-3; the table's D call of TRBD2 was not tested on the DNA. TRBV21-1 represents a pseudogene. The CDR3 covers 23 residues. CDR3 DNA: TGTGCCAGCAGCAAAAATCCCCCCGGGATTTGCCGGGGGAAAACTAAGGGGGGGGATACGCAGTATTTT. It yields the protein CASSKNPPGICRGKTKGGDTQYF.

This clone is a singleton in its sample. V and J are TRBV2 and TRBJ1-1; D gene uncertain. With 0 bases removed from V and 5 bases from J, the gap between germline ends came to 13 bases. The germline V gene has CDR1 SNHLY and CDR2 FYNNEI. The CDR3 contains 15 residues. The CDR3 is CASSEAEPWRTEAFF. For the CDR3, the DNA is TGTGCCAGCAGTGAAGCGGAACCGTGGAGAACTGAAGCTTTCTTT.